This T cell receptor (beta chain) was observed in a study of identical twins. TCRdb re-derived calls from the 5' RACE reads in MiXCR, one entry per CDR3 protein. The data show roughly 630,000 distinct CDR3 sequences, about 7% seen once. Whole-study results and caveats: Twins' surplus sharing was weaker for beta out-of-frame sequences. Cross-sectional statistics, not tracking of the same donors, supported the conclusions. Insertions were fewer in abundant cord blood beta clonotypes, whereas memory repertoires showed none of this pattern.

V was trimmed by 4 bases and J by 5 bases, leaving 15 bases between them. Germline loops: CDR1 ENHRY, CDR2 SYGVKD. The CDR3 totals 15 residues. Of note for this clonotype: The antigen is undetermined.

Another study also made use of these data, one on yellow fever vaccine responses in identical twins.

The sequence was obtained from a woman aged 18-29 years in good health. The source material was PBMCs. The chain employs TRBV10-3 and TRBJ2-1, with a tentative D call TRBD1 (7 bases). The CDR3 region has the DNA TGTGCCATCAGTGCCTCAGGGGGAGGAAACAATGAGCAGTTCTTC. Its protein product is CAISASGGGNNEQFF.